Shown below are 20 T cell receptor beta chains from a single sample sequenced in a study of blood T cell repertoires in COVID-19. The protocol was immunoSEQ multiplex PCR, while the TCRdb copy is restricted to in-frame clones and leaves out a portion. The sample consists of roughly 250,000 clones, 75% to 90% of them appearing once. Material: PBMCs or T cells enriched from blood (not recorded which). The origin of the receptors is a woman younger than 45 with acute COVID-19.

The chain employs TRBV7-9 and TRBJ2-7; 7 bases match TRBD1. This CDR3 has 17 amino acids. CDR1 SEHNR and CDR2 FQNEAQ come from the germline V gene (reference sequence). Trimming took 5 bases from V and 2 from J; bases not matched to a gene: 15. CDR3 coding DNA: TGTGCCAGCAGCCCGGGTAATACAGGGGTTGGGACCTACGAGCAGTACTTC. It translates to CASSPGNTGVGTYEQYF.

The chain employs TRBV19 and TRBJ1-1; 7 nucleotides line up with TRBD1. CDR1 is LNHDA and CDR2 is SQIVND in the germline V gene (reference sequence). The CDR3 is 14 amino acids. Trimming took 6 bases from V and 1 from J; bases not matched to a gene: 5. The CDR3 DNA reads TGTGCCAGTAGGTACAGGGGTCAGAACACTGAAGCTTTCTTT. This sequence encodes CASRYRGQNTEAFF. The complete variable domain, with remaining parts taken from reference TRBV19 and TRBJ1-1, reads DGGITQSPKYLFRKEGQNVTLSCEQNLNHDAMYWYRQDPGQGLRLIYYSQIVNDFQKGDIAEGYSVSREKKESFPLTVTSAQKNPTAFYLCASRYRGQNTEAFFGQGTRLTVV.

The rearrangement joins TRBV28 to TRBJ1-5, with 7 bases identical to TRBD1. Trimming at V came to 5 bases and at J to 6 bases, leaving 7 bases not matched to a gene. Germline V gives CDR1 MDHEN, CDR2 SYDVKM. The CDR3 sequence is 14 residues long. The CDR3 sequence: CASSEQGTSQPQHF. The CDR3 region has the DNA TGTGCCAGCAGTGAACAGGGGACGAGTCAGCCCCAGCATTTT.

CDR3: CASSPTGGDNTIYF. In DNA form, the CDR3 reads TGTGCCAGCTCACCGACAGGGGGGGACAACACCATATATTTT. V is TRBV18 and J is TRBJ1-3, with 9 bases aligning to TRBD1. With V trimmed by 3 bases and J by 7 bases, 4 bases remained unmatched. CDR3 length: 14 amino acids. Germline CDR1 reads KGHSH; CDR2 reads LQKENI.

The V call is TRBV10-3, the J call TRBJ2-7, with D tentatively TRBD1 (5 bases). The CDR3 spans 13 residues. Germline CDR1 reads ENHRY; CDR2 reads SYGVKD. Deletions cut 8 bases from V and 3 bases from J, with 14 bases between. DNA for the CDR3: TGTGCCATCGGGTCCCCAGGGCGCTACGAGCAGTACTTC. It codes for CAIGSPGRYEQYF.

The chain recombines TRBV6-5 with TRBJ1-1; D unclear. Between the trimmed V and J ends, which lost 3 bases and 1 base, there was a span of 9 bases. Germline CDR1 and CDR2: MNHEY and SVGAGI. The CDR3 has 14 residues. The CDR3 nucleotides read TGTGCCAGCAGTTATGCACCTAGGAACACTGAAGCTTTCTTT. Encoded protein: CASSYAPRNTEAFF.

CDR3 nucleotides: TGTGCCAGCAGCTCCCGGGCTAATGAAAAACTGTTTTTT. It codes for CASSSRANEKLFF. V usage is TRBV7-9 and J usage is TRBJ1-4, with D unclear. Trimming took 4 bases from V and 3 from J, leaving 6 bases between them. Germline CDR1 SEHNR, CDR2 FQNEAQ (reference sequence). The CDR3 is 13 amino acids.

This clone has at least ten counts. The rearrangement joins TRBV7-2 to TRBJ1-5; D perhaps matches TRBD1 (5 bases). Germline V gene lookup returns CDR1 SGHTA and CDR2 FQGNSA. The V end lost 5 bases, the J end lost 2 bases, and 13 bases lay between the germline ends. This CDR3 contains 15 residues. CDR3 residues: CASSGRVRGNQPQHF. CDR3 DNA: TGTGCCAGCAGCGGCAGGGTGCGCGGCAATCAGCCCCAGCATTTT.

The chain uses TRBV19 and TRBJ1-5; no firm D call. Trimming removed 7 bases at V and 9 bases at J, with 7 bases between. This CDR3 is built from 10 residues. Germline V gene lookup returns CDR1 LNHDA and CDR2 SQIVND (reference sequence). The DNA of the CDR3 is TGTGCCAGTAATACTGGGCCCCAGCATTTT. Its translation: CASNTGPQHF.

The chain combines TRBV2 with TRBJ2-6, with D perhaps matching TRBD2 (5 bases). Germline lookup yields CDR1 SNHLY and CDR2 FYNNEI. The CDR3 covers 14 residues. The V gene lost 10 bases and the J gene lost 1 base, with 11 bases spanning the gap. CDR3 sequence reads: CAIQRGSGANVLTF. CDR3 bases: TGTGCCATACAAAGAGGGTCTGGGGCCAACGTCCTGACTTTC.

CDR3 DNA sequence: TGTGCCAGCAGCTTACGTCAAGGACAGGGAAACACCGGGGAGCTGTTTTTT. It translates to CASSLRQGQGNTGELFF. The chain joins TRBV7-9 to TRBJ2-2, with 8 bases matching TRBD1. This CDR3 region has 17 residues. Per the germline V gene, CDR1 is SEHNR and CDR2 is FQNEAQ (reference sequence). The V segment lost 2 bases and the J segment 2 bases; nucleotides outside the gene matches: 7.

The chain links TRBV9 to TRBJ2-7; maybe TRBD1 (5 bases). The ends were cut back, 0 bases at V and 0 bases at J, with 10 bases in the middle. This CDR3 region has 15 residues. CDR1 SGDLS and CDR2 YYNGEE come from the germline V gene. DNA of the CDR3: TGTGCCAGCAGCGTAGAAGGTGGGGCCTCCTACGAGCAGTACTTC. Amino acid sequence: CASSVEGGASYEQYF.

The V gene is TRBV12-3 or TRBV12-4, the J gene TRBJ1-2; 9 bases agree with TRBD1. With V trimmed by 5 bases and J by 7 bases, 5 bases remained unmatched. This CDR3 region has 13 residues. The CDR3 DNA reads TGTGCCAGCAGTCCGGGACAGGGAGGTGGCTACACCTTC. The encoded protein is CASSPGQGGGYTF.

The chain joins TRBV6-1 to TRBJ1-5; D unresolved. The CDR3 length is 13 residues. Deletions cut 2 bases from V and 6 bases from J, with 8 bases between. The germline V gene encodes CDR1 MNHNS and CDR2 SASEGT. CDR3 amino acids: CASSEISGQPQHF. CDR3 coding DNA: TGTGCCAGCAGTGAAATTAGCGGTCAGCCCCAGCATTTT.

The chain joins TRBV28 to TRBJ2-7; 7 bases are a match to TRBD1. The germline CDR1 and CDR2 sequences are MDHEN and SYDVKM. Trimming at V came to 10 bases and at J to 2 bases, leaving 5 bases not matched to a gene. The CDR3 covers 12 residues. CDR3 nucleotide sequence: TGTGCCACTATGGGACAGCCCTACGAGCAGTACTTC. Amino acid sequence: CATMGQPYEQYF. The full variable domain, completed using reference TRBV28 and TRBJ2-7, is DVKVTQSSRYLVKRTGEKVFLECVQDMDHENMFWYRQDPGLGLRLIYFSYDVKMKEKGDIPEGYSVSREKKERFSLILESASTNQTSMYLCATMGQPYEQYFGPGTRLTVT.

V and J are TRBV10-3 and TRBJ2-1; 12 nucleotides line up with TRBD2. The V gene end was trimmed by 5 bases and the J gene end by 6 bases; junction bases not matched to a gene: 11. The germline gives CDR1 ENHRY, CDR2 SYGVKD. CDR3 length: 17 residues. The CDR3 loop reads CAISTSPGLAGTNEQFF. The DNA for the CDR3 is TGTGCCATCAGTACTTCCCCGGGACTAGCGGGCACCAATGAGCAGTTCTTC.

In DNA, the CDR3 is TGTGCCAGCGGTATGGATAGCGGGAGGGGCATCGATGAGCAGTTCTTC. As protein: CASGMDSGRGIDEQFF. J is TRBJ2-1 and V is TRBV6-4; TRBD2 agrees at 11 bases. With V trimmed by 8 bases and J by 8 bases, 14 bases remained unmatched. Germline CDR1 reads MRHNA; CDR2 reads SNTAGT. This CDR3 comprises 16 residues.

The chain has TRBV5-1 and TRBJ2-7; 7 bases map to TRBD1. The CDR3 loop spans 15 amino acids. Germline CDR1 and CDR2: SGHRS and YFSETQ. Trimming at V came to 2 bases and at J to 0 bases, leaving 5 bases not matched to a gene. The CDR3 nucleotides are TGCGCCAGCAGCTTAAGACAGGGATTCTCCTACGAGCAGTACTTC. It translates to CASSLRQGFSYEQYF.

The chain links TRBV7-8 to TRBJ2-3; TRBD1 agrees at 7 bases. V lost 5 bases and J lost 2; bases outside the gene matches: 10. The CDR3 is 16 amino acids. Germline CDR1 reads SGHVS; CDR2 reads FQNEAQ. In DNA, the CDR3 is TGTGCCAGCAGCCCAATACAGGGGCTCACCACAGATACGCAGTATTTT. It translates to CASSPIQGLTTDTQYF.

DNA for the CDR3: TGTGCCAGCAGTCCCTACGGGACTAGCGGGAGGGCCCTTCGATACCAGCAGTACTTC. It encodes CASSPYGTSGRALRYQQYF. V gene TRBV28 combines with J gene TRBJ2-7; 16 bases agree with TRBD2. CDR1 and CDR2 from the germline V gene are MDHEN and SYDVKM. J gave up 8 bases and V 5 bases, and 18 bases lay outside the gene matches. This CDR3 comprises 19 residues.